This T cell receptor beta chain was sequenced for a study of T-cell reconstitution after alpha-beta-depleted transplantation in children. This clonotype was seen many times. The antigen remains unidentified. V trimming: 2 bases; J trimming: 6 bases; junction bases outside the gene matches: 3. The CDR3 extends over 13 amino acids. Molecular barcoding with unique molecular identifiers was used for the TCRbeta library. TCRdb recomputed calls from the PCR reads with MiXCR, one row per CDR3 protein. This table has about 240,000 distinct CDR3 sequences, over 20% appearing once. Findings and limits, study-wide: Several hundred graft clones that had expanded were reportedly the source of alpha-beta T cells about two months after transplant.

The chain is built from TRBV12-3 or TRBV12-4 and TRBJ2-7; TRBD2 agrees at 8 bases. The material was PBMCs, obtained before TCRalphabeta/CD19-depleted stem cell transplant. This clonotype originated in a girl aged 2-10 years with Fanconi anemia, due to receive a stem cell transplant. CDR3 sequence reads: CASSLWRGVEQYF. The CDR3 bases are TGTGCCAGCAGTTTATGGCGGGGGGTCGAGCAGTACTTC.